The T cell receptor (beta chain) under discussion was sequenced for a study of blood T cell repertoires in COVID-19. Study information: Material from acute and convalescent COVID-19 was sourced from the United States, Italy and Spain. The analysed material was cDNA or gDNA that came from T cells, B-cell-depleted T cells, or PBMCs.

This CDR3 is 14 amino acids long. The germline V gene encodes CDR1 WSHSY and CDR2 SAAADI. The V gene end was trimmed by 5 bases and the J gene end by 5 bases; junction bases not matched to a gene: 4. Authors' data handling: Cell counts per sample came from amplifying reference gene primers. The assay was immunoSEQ multiplex PCR, and TCRdb's table has in-frame clones only and misses some. That table supplies the V and J calls and clone size; D and trimming were determined from the DNA. The profile shows under 300,000 clones, about nine tenths of them singletons. The table lists this clone with a few counts.

Sequencing was carried out using peripheral blood. This receptor was identified in a man aged 60-69 years who had recovered from COVID-19. The rearrangement uses TRBV10-2 and TRBJ1-3; 9 bases align to TRBD1. This CDR3 is CASSPDRGRNTIYF. The CDR3 DNA sequence: TGCGCCAGCAGTCCCGACAGGGGGAGAAACACCATATATTTT.